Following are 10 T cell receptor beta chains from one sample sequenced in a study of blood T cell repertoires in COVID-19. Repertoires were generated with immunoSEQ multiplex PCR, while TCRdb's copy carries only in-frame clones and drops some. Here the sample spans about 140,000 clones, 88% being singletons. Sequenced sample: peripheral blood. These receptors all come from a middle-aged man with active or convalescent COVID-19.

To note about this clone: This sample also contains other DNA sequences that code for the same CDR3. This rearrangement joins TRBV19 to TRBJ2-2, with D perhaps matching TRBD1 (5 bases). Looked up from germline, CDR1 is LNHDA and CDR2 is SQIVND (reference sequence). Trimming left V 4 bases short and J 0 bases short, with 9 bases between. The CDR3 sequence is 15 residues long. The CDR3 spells CASSRGSANTGELFF. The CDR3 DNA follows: TGTGCCAGTAGTAGGGGCAGCGCGAACACCGGGGAGCTGTTTTTT. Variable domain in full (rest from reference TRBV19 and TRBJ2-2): DGGITQSPKYLFRKEGQNVTLSCEQNLNHDAMYWYRQDPGQGLRLIYYSQIVNDFQKGDIAEGYSVSREKKESFPLTVTSAQKNPTAFYLCASSRGSANTGELFFGEGSRLTVL.

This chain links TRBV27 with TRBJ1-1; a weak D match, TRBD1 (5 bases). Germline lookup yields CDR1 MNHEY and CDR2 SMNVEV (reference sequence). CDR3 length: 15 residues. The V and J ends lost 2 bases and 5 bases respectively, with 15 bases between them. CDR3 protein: CASSLSAGGRTEAFF. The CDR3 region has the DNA TGTGCCAGCAGTTTAAGCGCGGGGGGTAGGACTGAAGCTTTCTTT.

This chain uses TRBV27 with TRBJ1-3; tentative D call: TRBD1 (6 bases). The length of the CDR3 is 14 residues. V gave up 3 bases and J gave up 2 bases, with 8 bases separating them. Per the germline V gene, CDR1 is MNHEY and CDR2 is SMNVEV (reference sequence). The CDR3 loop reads CASSLSGAGNTIYF. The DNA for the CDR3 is TGTGCCAGCAGTTTGTCAGGGGCTGGAAACACCATATATTTT.

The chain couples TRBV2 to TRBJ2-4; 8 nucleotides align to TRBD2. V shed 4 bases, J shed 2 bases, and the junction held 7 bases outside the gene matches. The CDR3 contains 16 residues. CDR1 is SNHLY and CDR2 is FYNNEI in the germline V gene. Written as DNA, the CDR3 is TGTGCCAGCAGTGTGTCCAGCGGGGGTTCCAAAAACATTCAGTACTTC. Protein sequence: CASSVSSGGSKNIQYF.

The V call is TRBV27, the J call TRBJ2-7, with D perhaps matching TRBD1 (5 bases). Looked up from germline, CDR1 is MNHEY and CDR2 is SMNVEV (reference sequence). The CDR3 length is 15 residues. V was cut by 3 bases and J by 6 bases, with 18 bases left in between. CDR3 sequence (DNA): TGTGCCAGCAGTTTCACGCCCAGGGTTGGGTCCGAGCAGTACTTC. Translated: CASSFTPRVGSEQYF.

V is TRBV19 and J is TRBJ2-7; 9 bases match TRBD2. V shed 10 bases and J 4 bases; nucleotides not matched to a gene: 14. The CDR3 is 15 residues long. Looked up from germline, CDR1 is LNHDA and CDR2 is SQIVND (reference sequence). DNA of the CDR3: TGTGCCACCTCCTTTAGCGGGAGTCGTCGTTACGAGCAGTACTTC. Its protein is CATSFSGSRRYEQYF.

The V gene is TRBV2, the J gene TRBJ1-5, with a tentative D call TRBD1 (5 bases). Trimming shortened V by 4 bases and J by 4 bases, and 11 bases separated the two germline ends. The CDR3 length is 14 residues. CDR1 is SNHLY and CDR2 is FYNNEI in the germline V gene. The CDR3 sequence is CASSAAGWNQPQHF. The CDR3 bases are TGTGCCAGCAGTGCGGCAGGGTGGAATCAGCCCCAGCATTTT.

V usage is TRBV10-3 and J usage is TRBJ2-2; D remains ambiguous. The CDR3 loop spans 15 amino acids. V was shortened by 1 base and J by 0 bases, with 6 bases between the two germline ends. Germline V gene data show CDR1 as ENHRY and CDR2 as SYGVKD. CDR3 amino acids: CAISEYGANTGELFF. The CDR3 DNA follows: TGTGCCATCAGTGAGTACGGAGCGAACACCGGGGAGCTGTTTTTT.

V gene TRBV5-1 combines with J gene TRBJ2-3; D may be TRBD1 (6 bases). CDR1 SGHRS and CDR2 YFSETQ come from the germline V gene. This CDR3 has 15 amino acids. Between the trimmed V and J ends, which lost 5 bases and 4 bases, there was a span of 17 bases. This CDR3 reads CASSPGVVFPDTQYF. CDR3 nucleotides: TGCGCCAGCAGTCCAGGGGTAGTTTTCCCAGATACGCAGTATTTT.

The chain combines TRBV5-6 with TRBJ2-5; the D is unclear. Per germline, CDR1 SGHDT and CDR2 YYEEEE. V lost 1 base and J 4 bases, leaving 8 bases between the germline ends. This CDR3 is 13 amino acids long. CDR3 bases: TGTGCCAGCAGCTTGACCCTAGGAGAGACCCAGTACTTC. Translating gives CASSLTLGETQYF.